A single T cell receptor beta chain is shown here with its context. The antigen is not known. Researchers took RNA transcripts and amplified TCR beta CDR3 regions from them. Second-round multiplex PCR followed a first-round RT-PCR using HTBI primers. TCRdb used MiXCR to reprocess the multiplex PCR reads, holding one entry per CDR3 protein. The data hold about 700,000 distinct CDR3 sequences, with about 38% observed a single time. This entry is derived from a study of Graves' ophthalmopathy and Graves' hyperthyroidism. Other autoimmune diseases, uncontrolled infections, pregnancy or lactation led to the exclusion of patients. Overall study findings and caveats: It was with about 68% sensitivity and 72% to 75% specificity that the model predicted ophthalmopathy progression. Detected in blood as well were most expanded thyroid clonotypes with frequency above 0.001.

The V and J ends lost 0 bases and 4 bases, in that order; junction bases with no gene match: 10. The CDR3 is 17 residues long. CDR1 is SGHTA, CDR2 FQGNSA, per germline. Sequencing input: peripheral blood. The chain combines TRBV7-2 with TRBJ1-2; 8 bases match TRBD1. The TCR comes from an adult man with Graves' ophthalmopathy. CDR3 coding DNA: TGTGCCAGCAGCTTAGCGGGACAGGACGTGTTCTCCTATGGCTACACCTTC. Its protein is CASSLAGQDVFSYGYTF.